This entry lists 9 T cell receptor beta chains sequenced from one sample in a study of cytomegalovirus exposure and HLA in healthy donors. PCR amplification relied on 60 Vbeta primers (plus 13 Jbeta primers). Measured with immunoSEQ multiplex PCR; TCRdb has only the in-frame clones, and not every one. This repertoire shows some 93,000 clones, about 79% found once; its top ten account for approximately 3.9%. The sample consisted of PBMCs. The receptors here all came from a man between 45 and 60 years old in good health and CMV-seronegative.

The chain uses TRBV29-1 and TRBJ2-1; 7 nucleotides match TRBD2. CDR1 is SQVTM, CDR2 ANQGSEA, per germline. The CDR3 is 15 amino acids. Germline trimming cut 4 bases from V and 9 bases from J; bases unmatched to any gene: 15. The CDR3 loop reads CSVVGGGSGGGEQFF. The CDR3 coding sequence is TGCAGCGTTGTGGGCGGCGGGAGCGGAGGTGGTGAGCAGTTCTTC.

This chain uses TRBV27 with TRBJ1-4; D is possibly TRBD1 (5 bases). This CDR3 has 16 residues. Germline CDR1 and CDR2: MNHEY and SMNVEV (reference sequence). Trimming took 5 bases from V and 2 from J, leaving 15 bases between them. The CDR3 reads CASSPAGGGTNEKLFF. The CDR3 nucleotides are TGTGCCAGCAGTCCAGCGGGGGGAGGTACTAATGAAAAACTGTTTTTT.

Written as DNA, the CDR3 is TGTGCCAGCAGCGTAGGTCCGGGACAGTATTACGAGCAGTACTTC. Translation: CASSVGPGQYYEQYF. The chain is built from TRBV9 and TRBJ2-7, with 7 bases matching TRBD1. V was pared by 0 bases and J by 4 bases, with 7 bases of the junction left unmatched. There are 15 residues in the CDR3. Germline values: CDR1 SGDLS, CDR2 YYNGEE.

With respect to this clone: The same CDR3 also results from other DNA sequences found in this sample. V is TRBV2 and J is TRBJ1-2, with 7 bases aligning to TRBD1. J lost 0 bases, V lost 3 bases, and 10 bases had no gene match. The CDR3 spans 17 residues. CDR1 SNHLY and CDR2 FYNNEI come from the germline V gene. The CDR3 DNA follows: TGTGCCAGCAGTGATGGGACAGATACCTTAGCTAACTATGGCTACACCTTC. Encoded protein: CASSDGTDTLANYGYTF. Full variable domain (missing parts from reference TRBV2 and TRBJ1-2): EPEVTQTPSHQVTQMGQEVILRCVPISNHLYFYWYRQILGQKVEFLVSFYNNEISEKSEIFDDQFSVERPDGSNFTLKIRSTKLEDSAMYFCASSDGTDTLANYGYTFGSGTRLTVV.

This clone has only a few counts. The chain uses TRBV19 and TRBJ1-5; TRBD1 matches at 7 bases. V dropped 10 bases and J dropped 1; count of bases not matched to a gene: 7. This CDR3 contains 14 residues. Germline CDR1 reads LNHDA; CDR2 reads SQIVND (reference sequence). The CDR3 here is CATHRGESNQPQHF. In DNA, the CDR3 is TGTGCCACCCACAGGGGAGAGAGCAATCAGCCCCAGCATTTT.

This rearrangement joins TRBV5-5 to TRBJ2-1; D uncertain. In germline, CDR1 is SGHKS, CDR2 YYEKEE (reference sequence). V was shortened by 0 bases and J by 7 bases, with 8 bases between the two germline ends. The CDR3 loop spans 13 amino acids. CDR3 amino acids: CASSLGNINEQFF. The CDR3 bases are TGTGCCAGCAGCTTGGGAAACATAAATGAGCAGTTCTTC.

The chain carries TRBV5-1 and TRBJ2-2; 8 bases map to TRBD2. V shed 4 bases and J 7 bases; nucleotides not matched to a gene: 6. This CDR3 contains 14 residues. CDR1 is SGHRS and CDR2 is YFSETQ in the germline V gene. CDR3: CASSLSGTNGELFF. As DNA, the CDR3 is TGCGCCAGCAGCCTTAGCGGGACCAACGGGGAGCTGTTTTTT.

This clone was recorded only once. V is TRBV5-1 and J is TRBJ1-1; 9 bases are a match to TRBD1. The CDR3 consists of 15 residues. Germline V gene lookup returns CDR1 SGHRS and CDR2 YFSETQ. The junction had 6 bases not matched to a gene; V was cut back by 5 bases and J by 1 base. CDR3 coding DNA: TGCGCCAGCAGTTTCATGGGACAGGGGAACACTGAAGCTTTCTTT. It specifies CASSFMGQGNTEAFF. The full variable domain, completed using reference TRBV5-1 and TRBJ1-1, is KAGVTQTPRYLIKTRGQQVTLSCSPISGHRSVSWYQQTPGQGLQFLFEYFSETQRNKGNFPGRFSGRQFSNSRSEMNVSTLELGDSALYLCASSFMGQGNTEAFFGQGTRLTVV.

The V call is TRBV10-1, the J call TRBJ2-2; 10 positions agree with TRBD1. This CDR3 spans 17 amino acids. Germline V gene data show CDR1 as WNHNN and CDR2 as SYGVQD (reference sequence). V lost 3 bases and J lost 3; bases outside the gene matches: 7. As DNA, the CDR3 is TGCGCCAGCAGTGATCCGGGACAGGGGCGCTACACCGGGGAGCTGTTTTTT. Translating gives CASSDPGQGRYTGELFF.